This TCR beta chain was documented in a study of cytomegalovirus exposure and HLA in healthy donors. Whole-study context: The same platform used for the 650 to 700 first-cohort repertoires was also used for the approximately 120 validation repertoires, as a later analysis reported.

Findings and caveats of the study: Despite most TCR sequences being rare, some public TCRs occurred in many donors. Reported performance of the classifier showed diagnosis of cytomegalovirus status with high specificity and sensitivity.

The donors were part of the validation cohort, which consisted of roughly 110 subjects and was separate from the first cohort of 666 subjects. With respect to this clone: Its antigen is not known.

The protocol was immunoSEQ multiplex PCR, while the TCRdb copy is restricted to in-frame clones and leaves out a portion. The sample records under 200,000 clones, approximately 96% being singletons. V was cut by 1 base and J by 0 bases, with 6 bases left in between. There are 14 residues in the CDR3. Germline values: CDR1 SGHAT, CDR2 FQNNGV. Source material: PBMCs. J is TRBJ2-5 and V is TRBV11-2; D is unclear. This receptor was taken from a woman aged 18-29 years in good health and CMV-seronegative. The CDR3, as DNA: TGTGCCAGCAGCTTAGGGCAGTACCAAGAGACCCAGTACTTC. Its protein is CASSLGQYQETQYF.